Shown below are 23 T cell receptor beta chains from a single sample sequenced in a study of blood T cell repertoires in COVID-19. Data came from immunoSEQ multiplex PCR; TCRdb stores just in-frame clones and leaves some out. The sample has 85,000 to 100,000 clones; roughly 76% are singletons. Material: peripheral blood. The receptors originated from a man older than 75 with COVID-19, enrolled during active disease.

The chain recombines TRBV27 with TRBJ1-1; a weak D match, TRBD1 (6 bases). The germline V and J ends were trimmed by 4 bases and 9 bases, with 9 bases remaining between them. Per germline, CDR1 MNHEY and CDR2 SMNVEV (reference sequence). The CDR3 is made up of 11 amino acids. The CDR3 DNA reads TGTGCCAGCAGTTCAACAGGGAAAGCTTTCTTT. This gives the protein CASSSTGKAFF.

This rearrangement joins TRBV27 to TRBJ2-1, with 9 bases that match TRBD2. CDR1 and CDR2 from the germline V gene are MNHEY and SMNVEV (reference sequence). This CDR3 has 16 amino acids. With V trimmed by 6 bases and J by 2 bases, 8 bases remained unmatched. CDR3 coding DNA: TGTGCCAGCAGCAGAACCAGCGGGGGGCCCTACAATGAGCAGTTCTTC. The encoded protein is CASSRTSGGPYNEQFF.

The DNA for the CDR3 is TGTGCCAGCAGTGAGGAGCGGGACATCAACACTGAAGCTTTCTTT. This encodes CASSEERDINTEAFF. This chain links TRBV2 with TRBJ1-1, with D perhaps matching TRBD1 (6 bases). The CDR3 loop spans 15 amino acids. Per the germline V gene, CDR1 is SNHLY and CDR2 is FYNNEI. Between the trimmed V and J ends, which lost 3 bases and 2 bases, there was a span of 13 bases.

This clone has a single count. This chain uses TRBV27 with TRBJ2-7; 7 bases agree with TRBD2. Per germline, CDR1 MNHEY and CDR2 SMNVEV (reference sequence). The CDR3 runs to 15 residues. Trimming at V came to 2 bases and at J to 0 bases, leaving 4 bases not matched to a gene. The CDR3 is CASSLLAATSYEQYF. CDR3 DNA: TGTGCCAGCAGTTTACTAGCGGCCACCTCCTACGAGCAGTACTTC.

This chain uses TRBV3-1 (or the pseudogene TRBV3-2) with TRBJ2-5; 8 positions match TRBD2. The CDR3 length is 16 residues. Per the germline V gene, CDR1 is LGHDT and CDR2 is YNNKEL (reference sequence). The trim removed 1 base at V and 7 bases at J, leaving 11 bases unmatched. Here the CDR3 reads CASSQVSGATPRTQYF. CDR3 nucleotides: TGTGCCAGCAGCCAAGTTAGCGGGGCTACCCCCCGGACCCAGTACTTC.

The rearrangement links TRBV7-6 to TRBJ2-3; D is perhaps TRBD2 (5 bases). The V end was cut by 2 bases, the J end by 0 bases, with 12 bases between. The germline CDR1 and CDR2 sequences are SGHVS and FNYEAQ. The CDR3 runs 16 residues. The chain's CDR3 is CASSLISVASTDTQYF. As DNA, the CDR3 is TGTGCCAGCAGCTTAATTAGCGTAGCTAGCACAGATACGCAGTATTTT.

The chain is built from TRBV14 and TRBJ2-7; D is unresolved. Looked up from germline, CDR1 is SGHDN and CDR2 is FVKESK. The CDR3 loop spans 13 amino acids. V was cut by 1 base and J by 6 bases, with 10 bases left in between. This chain's CDR3 is CASSQVSPIEQYF. The CDR3 nucleotides are TGTGCCAGCAGCCAAGTAAGTCCTATCGAGCAGTACTTC.

CDR3 region: CASSETTGKGKLFF. The CDR3 bases are TGTGCCAGCAGTGAAACGACGGGGAAGGGAAAACTGTTTTTT. V usage is TRBV6-4 and J usage is TRBJ1-4; D gene uncertain. Germline V gives CDR1 MRHNA, CDR2 SNTAGT. The V end lost 3 bases, the J end lost 10 bases, and 15 bases lay between the germline ends. The CDR3 runs to 14 residues.

This clone has only one observation. The gene calls are TRBV27 and TRBJ1-4; the D gene is possibly TRBD1 (5 bases). V was pared by 5 bases and J by 5 bases, with 15 bases between. Germline V gene sequence: CDR1 MNHEY, CDR2 SMNVEV (reference sequence). The CDR3 runs to 15 residues. In nucleotides, the CDR3 is TGTGCCAGCAGTGTGATGGGGGGGTGGAATGAAAAACTGTTTTTT. It codes for CASSVMGGWNEKLFF.

V and J are TRBV7-9 and TRBJ2-6, with 7 bases lining up with TRBD2. The germline V gene encodes CDR1 SEHNR and CDR2 FQNEAQ (reference sequence). The CDR3 consists of 12 residues. The junction had 4 bases not matched to a gene; V was cut back by 2 bases and J by 15 bases. This CDR3 is CASSLSGGSLTF. In DNA, the CDR3 is TGTGCCAGCAGCTTATCCGGGGGGTCCCTGACTTTC.

V is TRBV7-9 and J is TRBJ2-1, with 11 bases lining up with TRBD2. This CDR3 has 17 residues. The trim removed 1 base at V and 7 bases at J, leaving 9 bases unmatched. In germline, CDR1 is SEHNR, CDR2 FQNEAQ (reference sequence). For the CDR3, the DNA is TGTGCCAGCAGCTTAGACCCTGGACTAGCGGGTTTGAATGAGCAGTTCTTC. Translated, it gives CASSLDPGLAGLNEQFF.

The chain uses TRBV18 and TRBJ1-1, with D tentatively TRBD1 (6 bases). This CDR3 is built from 14 residues. Trimming removed 4 bases from V and 3 bases from J, with 12 bases in between. Germline V gene lookup returns CDR1 KGHSH and CDR2 LQKENI. CDR3 bases: TGTGCCAGCTCACGGGACCCAGGGGACACTGAAGCTTTCTTT. Protein sequence: CASSRDPGDTEAFF.

The chain joins TRBV30 to TRBJ1-1, with D unclear. The CDR3 has 13 amino acids. The V and J ends lost 2 bases and 3 bases respectively, with 10 bases between them. Germline V gene sequence: CDR1 GTSNPN, CDR2 SVGIG (reference sequence). For the CDR3, the DNA is TGTGCCTGGAGTTCGGAGAGGGACACTGAAGCTTTCTTT. Translating it yields CAWSSERDTEAFF.

V is TRBV7-2 and J is TRBJ2-3; D is possibly TRBD2 (6 bases). V was pared by 5 bases and J by 4 bases, with 22 bases between. This CDR3 contains 17 residues. From germline, CDR1 is SGHTA and CDR2 FQGNSA. This CDR3 is CASSLTPGLTTPDTQYF. The CDR3 DNA follows: TGTGCCAGCAGCCTAACCCCGGGACTCACGACCCCAGATACGCAGTATTTT.

V gene TRBV28 combines with J gene TRBJ2-3; TRBD1 aligns across 7 bases. This CDR3 comprises 18 residues. Germline V CDR1 and CDR2: MDHEN, SYDVKM. Germline trimming cut 6 bases from V and 3 bases from J; bases unmatched to any gene: 18. The CDR3 region is CASSPPPGQMTGTDTQYF. The CDR3 DNA reads as TGTGCCAGCAGCCCACCTCCGGGACAAATGACAGGGACAGATACGCAGTATTTT.

The gene calls are TRBV6-1 and TRBJ2-2; no clear D gene. Looked up from germline, CDR1 is MNHNS and CDR2 is SASEGT. CDR3 length equals 17 residues. V dropped 0 bases and J dropped 7 bases, with 18 bases sitting between them. Written as DNA, the CDR3 is TGTGCCAGCAGTGAAGCGGTGGTACAGACCGGTGGCGGGGAGCTGTTTTTT. This translates into CASSEAVVQTGGGELFF.

The chain couples TRBV21-1 to TRBJ1-5; the table's D call TRBD1 went unverified against the DNA. TRBV21-1 corresponds to a pseudogene. The CDR3 sequence is 18 residues long. The CDR3, as DNA: TGTGCCAGCAGCAAGGGACAGGAGGTGATTGATAGCAATCAGCCCCAGCATTTT. Protein sequence: CASSKGQEVIDSNQPQHF.

About this clone itself: Other nucleotide sequences from this sample produce the same CDR3. The J gene is TRBJ1-2, the V gene TRBV5-4, with a possible D match to TRBD1 (5 bases). The V end was cut by 3 bases, the J end by 1 base, with 7 bases between. This CDR3 comprises 13 residues. The germline V gene encodes CDR1 SGHNT and CDR2 YYREEE (reference sequence). CDR3 DNA: TGTGCCAGCAGCTCGCAGGGTAACTATGGCTACACCTTC. It specifies CASSSQGNYGYTF.

V and J are TRBV9 and TRBJ1-6; perhaps TRBD1 as D (5 bases). The CDR3 is 17 residues long. Per germline, CDR1 SGDLS and CDR2 YYNGEE. V lost 3 bases to trimming and J lost 6 bases, with 19 bases between them. The CDR3 is CASSAIADPGVNSPLHF. CDR3 DNA sequence: TGTGCCAGCAGCGCAATAGCGGACCCGGGGGTTAATTCACCCCTCCACTTT.

The V gene is TRBV5-1, the J gene TRBJ1-1, with D possibly TRBD1 on 5 matching bases. Trimming shortened V by 0 bases and J by 10 bases, and 16 bases separated the two germline ends. The CDR3 contains 14 residues. The germline CDR1 and CDR2 sequences are SGHRS and YFSETQ. The CDR3 loop reads CASSLDYLGDLAFF. DNA for the CDR3: TGCGCCAGCAGCTTGGATTACTTAGGGGATCTAGCTTTCTTT.

This rearrangement joins TRBV24-1 to TRBJ2-1; 9 bases are a match to TRBD1. Per germline, CDR1 KGHDR and CDR2 SFDVKD. The junction had 4 bases not matched to a gene; V was cut back by 2 bases and J by 6 bases. The CDR3 has 15 amino acids. The CDR3 loop reads CATSDWGQGRNEQFF. The CDR3 coding sequence is TGTGCCACCAGTGATTGGGGACAGGGTCGCAATGAGCAGTTCTTC.

Points on this clone: Sequence at one end of the junction differs from germline and may be a read error. The chain employs TRBV9 and TRBJ2-2, with 7 nucleotides matching TRBD2. The CDR3 runs to 19 residues. CDR1 and CDR2 from the germline V gene are SGDLS and YYNGEE. The CDR3 here is CASSVGLSYSSGLHRGAVF. The DNA of the CDR3 is TGTGCCAGCAGCGTAGGGCTCTCTTATTCTAGCGGACTGCACCGGGGAGCTGTTTTT.

The rearrangement uses TRBV4-1 and TRBJ1-5, with D possibly being TRBD1 (6 bases). Germline assignment: CDR1 MGHRA and CDR2 YSYEKL. V was pared by 1 base and J by 9 bases, with 13 bases between. The CDR3 spans 14 residues. CDR3: CASSQGTGTTPQHF. CDR3 sequence (DNA): TGCGCCAGCAGCCAAGGAACAGGGACGACGCCCCAGCATTTT.